The next 26 T cell receptor beta chains were all read from a single sample in a study of CD8 T cells in ankylosing spondylitis. One entry per CDR3 protein results from TCRdb running MiXCR on the 5' RACE reads. The sample lists a few hundred thousand distinct CDR3 sequences, around 10% occurring once. The specimen was blood, either unsorted or a sorted T cell fraction (not recorded which). The receptors derive from a male donor with ankylosing spondylitis or in good health (not recorded which).

This clonotype was picked up many times. V is TRBV29-1 and J is TRBJ1-1; no clear D. The V gene's germline CDR1 is SQVTM and CDR2 ANQGSEA. This CDR3 region has 13 residues. Trimming removed 7 bases at V and 3 bases at J, with 15 bases between. The CDR3 loop is CSASTAYYTEAFF. CDR3 in DNA: TGCAGCGCCAGCACGGCATATTACACTGAAGCTTTCTTT.

The sample holds many counts of this clonotype. The CDR3 spells CSVEADFPRGTDTQYF. The CDR3 coding sequence is TGCAGCGTTGAAGCCGACTTCCCACGCGGCACAGATACGCAGTATTTT. The chain couples TRBV29-1 to TRBJ2-3; D is ambiguous. CDR3 length: 16 residues. Trimming pared 1 base from V and 1 base from J, leaving 15 bases between. Looked up from germline, CDR1 is SQVTM and CDR2 is ANQGSEA.

The chain couples TRBV5-1 to TRBJ1-1; D is undetermined. Trimming stripped 0 bases from V and 2 bases from J, with 11 bases between. This CDR3 is 15 amino acids long. CDR1 and CDR2 from the germline V gene are SGHRS and YFSETQ. CDR3 in amino acids: CASSLDGVVNTEAFF. The CDR3 nucleotides are TGCGCCAGCAGCTTGGATGGTGTGGTAAACACTGAAGCTTTCTTT.

Many counts were recorded for this clonotype. CDR3 protein: CASSPRQVTGELFF. CDR3 DNA sequence: TGTGCCAGCAGCCCTCGACAGGTCACCGGGGAGCTGTTTTTT. The gene calls are TRBV5-6 and TRBJ2-2, with D maybe TRBD1 (6 bases). Germline V lookup: CDR1 SGHDT, CDR2 YYEEEE. The CDR3 sequence is 14 residues long. Deletions cut 4 bases from V and 4 bases from J, with 11 bases between. Variable domain in full (rest from reference TRBV5-6 and TRBJ2-2): DAGVTQSPTHLIKTRGQQVTLRCSPKSGHDTVSWYQQALGQGPQFIFQYYEEEERQRGNFPDRFSGHQFPNYSSELNVNALLLGDSALYLCASSPRQVTGELFFGEGSRLTVL.

This clonotype was observed at least ten times. J is TRBJ2-1 and V is TRBV20-1, with 10 bases that match TRBD2. This CDR3 has 14 amino acids. V shed 4 bases, J shed 4 bases, and the junction held 4 bases outside the gene matches. From germline, CDR1 is DFQATT and CDR2 SNEGSKA (reference sequence). The CDR3 DNA reads TGCAGTGCTAAGACTAGCGGGTCTTACAATGAGCAGTTCTTC. It specifies CSAKTSGSYNEQFF.

This clonotype was observed a handful of times. The genes are TRBV5-1 and TRBJ1-4; no firm D call. CDR3 length equals 14 residues. Per germline, CDR1 SGHRS and CDR2 YFSETQ. Trimming took off 4 bases at V and 7 bases at J, with 14 bases between the two ends. CDR3 in DNA: TGCGCCAGCAGCCAGGACCCGGGGAGTGAAAAACTGTTTTTT. This translates into CASSQDPGSEKLFF.

This clonotype was picked up many times. The chain recombines TRBV11-3 with TRBJ2-1, with D possibly matching TRBD1 (6 bases). This CDR3 is 14 amino acids long. V was clipped by 4 bases and J by 5 bases, with 12 bases between them. CDR1 is SGHNT, CDR2 YENEEA, per germline. The CDR3 region has the DNA TGTGCCAGCAGCTCTGGGACAACGAACAATGAGCAGTTCTTC. Its translation is CASSSGTTNNEQFF.

This clonotype was counted at least ten times. The J gene is TRBJ2-1, the V gene TRBV4-1; TRBD2 might be the D (6 bases). The CDR3 totals 15 residues. Trimming shortened V by 0 bases and J by 9 bases, and 15 bases separated the two germline ends. From germline, CDR1 is MGHRA and CDR2 YSYEKL. CDR3 DNA sequence: TGCGCCAGCAGCCAAGATCCGGGGGAGCTACGTGAGCAGTTCTTC. Its translation: CASSQDPGELREQFF.

The table lists this clonotype with many counts. This chain connects TRBV21-1 to TRBJ2-3. TRBV21-1 is labeled a pseudogene. The CDR3 sequence is 15 residues long. CDR3 sequence (DNA): TGTGCCAGCAGCAAAATCGTACGGCGGATAGATACGCAGTATTTT. It is translated as CASSKIVRRIDTQYF.

This clonotype was seen at least ten times. V usage is TRBV20-1 and J usage is TRBJ2-5, with TRBD2 identical over 14 bases. Germline V gene data show CDR1 as DFQATT and CDR2 as SNEGSKA (reference sequence). Losses at the gene ends were 3 bases for V and 2 bases for J; bases not matched to a gene: 5. The CDR3 extends over 16 amino acids. The CDR3 loop is CSARTSGGENQETQYF. The DNA for the CDR3 is TGCAGTGCTAGGACTAGCGGGGGGGAGAATCAAGAGACCCAGTACTTC.

This clonotype was detected a few times. The chain employs TRBV7-9 and TRBJ2-7, with TRBD1 as a possible D gene (6 bases). This CDR3 contains 15 residues. Germline V lookup: CDR1 SEHNR, CDR2 FQNEAQ (reference sequence). V gave up 7 bases and J gave up 6 bases, with 22 bases separating them. The CDR3, as DNA: TGTGCCAGCAACAAATGGGGGCTCAGGAGCTGCGAGCAGTACTTC. Its translation is CASNKWGLRSCEQYF.

This clonotype was found many times. The rearrangement links TRBV4-1 to TRBJ2-7, with D possibly being TRBD1 (6 bases). This CDR3 is 13 amino acids long. The V end lost 5 bases, the J end lost 2 bases, and 10 bases lay between the germline ends. Germline V gene lookup returns CDR1 MGHRA and CDR2 YSYEKL. Here the CDR3 DNA reads TGCGCCAGCAGCGCGGACAGAACCTACGAGCAGTACTTC. Protein sequence: CASSADRTYEQYF.

This clonotype came up a few times. This chain connects TRBV11-2 to TRBJ1-2; possible D gene TRBD1, 5 bases. The germline V and J ends were trimmed by 5 bases and 3 bases, with 16 bases remaining between them. The CDR3 consists of 15 residues. Germline V gives CDR1 SGHAT, CDR2 FQNNGV. In nucleotides, the CDR3 is TGTGCCAGCAGCCCTGTGAGGGGCGAAGACTATGGCTACACCTTC. This gives the protein CASSPVRGEDYGYTF.

The chain has TRBV20-1 and TRBJ2-4, with D tentatively TRBD2 (6 bases). Germline V gives CDR1 DFQATT, CDR2 SNEGSKA (reference sequence). V dropped 5 bases and J dropped 8 bases, with 16 bases sitting between them. The length of the CDR3 is 13 residues. CDR3 loop: CSARPGTFYIQYF. The CDR3 coding sequence is TGCAGTGCTCGCCCCGGGACTTTCTACATTCAGTACTTC.

This clonotype was observed many times. The chain has TRBV25-1 and TRBJ2-3, with D possibly being TRBD2 (5 bases). V shed 1 base and J shed 6 bases, with 11 bases lying between them. Germline values: CDR1 MGHDK, CDR2 SYGVNS. The CDR3 runs 14 residues. The CDR3 protein is CASSEWRRADTQYF. In DNA form, the CDR3 reads TGTGCCAGCAGTGAATGGAGGCGGGCGGATACGCAGTATTTT. Supplemented by reference TRBV25-1 and TRBJ2-3, the full variable domain reads EADIYQTPRYLVIGTGKKITLECSQTMGHDKMYWYQQDPGMELHLIHYSYGVNSTEKGDLSSESTVSRIRTEHFPLTLESARPSHTSQYLCASSEWRRADTQYFGPGTRLTVL.

This clonotype was counted many times. The chain combines TRBV14 with TRBJ2-3; 8 nucleotides align to TRBD2. The J segment lost 2 bases and the V segment lost 2 bases, leaving 6 bases of the junction unmatched. Germline V CDR1 and CDR2: SGHDN, FVKESK. The CDR3 loop spans 16 amino acids. This chain's CDR3 is CASSQQSGGDTDTQYF. For the CDR3, the DNA is TGTGCCAGCAGCCAACAAAGCGGGGGAGACACAGATACGCAGTATTTT.

This clonotype was detected ten times or more. V and J are TRBV6-2 or TRBV6-3 and TRBJ2-1; 11 positions match TRBD2. The CDR3 is 16 residues long. The V and J ends lost 0 bases and 5 bases, in that order; junction bases with no gene match: 3. Germline lookup yields CDR1 MNHEY and CDR2 SVGEGT. CDR3 DNA sequence: TGTGCCAGCAGTTACTCCGCTAGCGGGGGGAACAATGAGCAGTTCTTC. Translation gives CASSYSASGGNNEQFF.

The table lists this clonotype with a few counts. The V gene is TRBV7-2, the J gene TRBJ2-7; 10 bases agree with TRBD2. Trimming took 4 bases from V and 7 from J; bases not matched to a gene: 13. The CDR3 is made up of 16 amino acids. CDR1 is SGHTA and CDR2 is FQGNSA in the germline V gene. In DNA form, the CDR3 reads TGTGCCAGCAGCTGGCTTAGCGGGGGGCCTTTTTCGGAGCAGTACTTC. The encoded protein is CASSWLSGGPFSEQYF.

The chain combines TRBV5-1 with TRBJ1-4, with a tentative D call TRBD1 (5 bases). Germline V gives CDR1 SGHRS, CDR2 YFSETQ. The CDR3 sequence is 16 residues long. Trimming stripped 4 bases from V and 0 bases from J, with 13 bases between. DNA of the CDR3: TGCGCCAGCAGCCTAACAGGAGACCCAACTAATGAAAAACTGTTTTTT. This gives the protein CASSLTGDPTNEKLFF.

This clonotype occurred a few times. J is TRBJ2-5 and V is TRBV5-1; 10 bases are a match to TRBD2. There are 16 residues in the CDR3. J gave up 1 base and V 2 bases, and 5 bases lay outside the gene matches. Germline CDR1 and CDR2: SGHRS and YFSETQ. The CDR3 DNA is TGCGCCAGCAGCTTTGGTCTAGCGGGGGCCCAAGAGACCCAGTACTTC. It codes for CASSFGLAGAQETQYF.

Ten or more counts support this clonotype. V and J are TRBV5-1 and TRBJ2-5; no clear D. V lost 0 bases and J lost 5, with 11 bases in between. Germline CDR1 and CDR2: SGHRS and YFSETQ. The CDR3 covers 14 residues. The CDR3 loop reads CASSLGPKGETQYF. CDR3 coding DNA: TGCGCCAGCAGCTTGGGCCCCAAGGGCGAGACCCAGTACTTC.

This clonotype has at least ten counts. J is TRBJ2-3 and V is TRBV24-1; the D gene is possibly TRBD1 (5 bases). The CDR3 loop spans 15 amino acids. V gave up 6 bases and J gave up 3 bases, with 15 bases separating them. Germline CDR1 reads KGHDR; CDR2 reads SFDVKD. CDR3 in amino acids: CATSPTGLGTDTQYF. In DNA, the CDR3 is TGTGCCACCAGTCCCACAGGATTGGGAACAGATACGCAGTATTTT.

The chain employs TRBV2 and TRBJ2-3, with D possibly TRBD1 on 5 matching bases. The CDR3 has 16 amino acids. The V gene lost 1 base and the J gene lost 0 bases, with 11 bases spanning the gap. CDR1 and CDR2 from the germline V gene are SNHLY and FYNNEI. CDR3 residues: CASSEGQTPSTDTQYF. The CDR3 DNA reads as TGTGCCAGCAGTGAAGGACAGACCCCTAGCACAGATACGCAGTATTTT.

This chain links TRBV11-2 with TRBJ2-7; D not resolved. CDR3 length: 12 amino acids. The V end lost 4 bases, the J end lost 4 bases, and 8 bases lay between the germline ends. Germline lookup yields CDR1 SGHAT and CDR2 FQNNGV. CDR3: CASSSAGYEQYF. CDR3 nucleotide sequence: TGTGCCAGCAGCTCCGCTGGTTACGAGCAGTACTTC.

This clonotype was seen many times. The chain links TRBV6-1 to TRBJ1-5, with D unclear. This CDR3 is built from 17 residues. Looked up from germline, CDR1 is MNHNS and CDR2 is SASEGT. Trimming stripped 3 bases from V and 0 bases from J, with 15 bases between. DNA for the CDR3: TGTGCCAGCAGTGAGGGGTATTCAGTTATTAGCAATCAGCCCCAGCATTTT. Translated, it gives CASSEGYSVISNQPQHF.

A remark on this clonotype: A clone one base away is much larger, so this may be a read error. The chain combines TRBV29-1 with TRBJ2-5, with D tentatively TRBD1 (6 bases). The germline V and J ends were trimmed by 7 bases and 1 base, with 10 bases remaining between them. Germline CDR1 is SQVTM and CDR2 is ANQGSEA. The CDR3 is 12 amino acids. The CDR3: CSAGRGQETQYF. The CDR3 region has the DNA TGCAGCGCCGGCAGGGGCCAAGAGACCCAGTACTTC.